This T cell receptor beta chain originates from a study of cytomegalovirus exposure and HLA in healthy donors. General observations from the study: Sequencing likely caused a cluster of highly shared sequence variants. In presence/absence analyses, roughly uniform sequencing depth across donors was assumed. Per published reports, the classifier diagnosed cytomegalovirus status with high specificity and sensitivity.

This clone occurred a few times. The target antigen is unknown. A multiplex PCR was run with 60 Vbeta primers and 13 Jbeta primers. Data came from immunoSEQ multiplex PCR; TCRdb stores just in-frame clones and leaves some out. The data contain over 40,000 clones, 72% of them singletons. Trimming took off 4 bases at V and 7 bases at J, with 16 bases between the two ends. The CDR3 has 14 amino acids. The germline V gene encodes CDR1 SNHLY and CDR2 FYNNEI. This clonotype was obtained from a man aged 25 to 40 in good health and CMV-seronegative. The rearrangement joins TRBV2 to TRBJ1-1; a weak D match, TRBD1 (6 bases). Sequenced material: PBMCs. This chain's CDR3 is CASSATGRIGEAFF. The CDR3 DNA is TGTGCCAGCAGTGCTACAGGGCGTATCGGTGAAGCTTTCTTT. The entire variable domain, with the rest obtained from reference TRBV2 and TRBJ1-1, is as follows: EPEVTQTPSHQVTQMGQEVILRCVPISNHLYFYWYRQILGQKVEFLVSFYNNEISEKSEIFDDQFSVERPDGSNFTLKIRSTKLEDSAMYFCASSATGRIGEAFFGQGTRLTVV.